This TCR beta chain was sequenced in a study of chemoradiotherapy in HPV16-positive cancers (dated by TCRdb to the early 2020s). Looking at the study overall: Candidate HPV-specific T-cell clones and common TCR motifs were defined through functional T-cell assays on cells from a couple of HPV16-positive patients. The study asked whether T-cell immunity to the HPV oncoproteins E6 and E7 changes during chemoradiotherapy and whether this immunity affects survival. Next, the candidate HPV-specific TCRs and motifs were followed in TCR repertoires from around 93 patients with HPV-related cancers.

Because repertoires were sampled repeatedly during chemoradiotherapy, clonal expansion in the tumor microenvironment could be followed. The CDR3 goes from the cysteine to the phenylalanine over 14 residues. CDR3 DNA is the only sequence kept; it has 42 bases, read in frame from the first base. V was cut back by 2 bases and J by 7 bases, leaving a gap of 13 bases between them. CDR1 and CDR2 are drawn from the germline V gene: SGHDT, YYEEEE. What the study reported, not specific to this receptor: Expansion of candidate HPV-specific clones and E7-related TCR motifs was observed in the tumor microenvironment during treatment, whereas no such expansion was observed for non-HPV-specific T cells. The functional definition of HPV-specific T cells was derived from only a couple of HPV16-positive patients, and the survival association was reported for HPV16-positive patients. In HPV16-positive patients, expansion of HPV-responsive T cells during chemoradiotherapy was found to be associated with improved recurrence-free survival.

Receptors were amplified or captured by the immunoSEQ multiplex PCR assay. Not all clones reach the TCRdb copy of this immuneACCESS table, which keeps in-frame sequences only. Checked studies attribute under half of the gap to unresolved V genes and leave the rest unexplained. Here the sample has a few thousand clones; more than 70% occur a single time. Jointly, the top ten make up about 9.4% of the sample. As to this clone: No cognate antigen has been identified for it. It has no much larger one-base neighbor in the sample; base qualities were not kept.

The origin of this receptor is a human donor with HPV-associated anogenital cancer. The sequence is built from TRBV5-6 and TRBJ1-5, with the D gene uncertain. The material sequenced was tumor tissue, taken from a patient who underwent chemoradiotherapy. The DNA sequence follows: TGTGCCAGCAGCTTTTTTGAGGGCCGGCAGCCCCAGCATTTT. It specifies CASSFFEGRQPQHF.